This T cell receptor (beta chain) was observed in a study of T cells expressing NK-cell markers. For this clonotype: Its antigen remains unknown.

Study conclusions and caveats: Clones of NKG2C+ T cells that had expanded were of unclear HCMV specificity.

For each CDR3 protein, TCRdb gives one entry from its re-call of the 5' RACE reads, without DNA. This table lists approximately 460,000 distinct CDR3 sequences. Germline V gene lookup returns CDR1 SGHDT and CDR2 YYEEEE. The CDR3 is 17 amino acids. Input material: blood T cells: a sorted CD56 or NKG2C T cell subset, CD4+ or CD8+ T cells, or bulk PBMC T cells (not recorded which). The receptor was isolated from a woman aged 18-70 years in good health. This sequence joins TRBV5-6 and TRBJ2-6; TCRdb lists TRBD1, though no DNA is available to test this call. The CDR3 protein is CASSTGQGSSGANVLTF.